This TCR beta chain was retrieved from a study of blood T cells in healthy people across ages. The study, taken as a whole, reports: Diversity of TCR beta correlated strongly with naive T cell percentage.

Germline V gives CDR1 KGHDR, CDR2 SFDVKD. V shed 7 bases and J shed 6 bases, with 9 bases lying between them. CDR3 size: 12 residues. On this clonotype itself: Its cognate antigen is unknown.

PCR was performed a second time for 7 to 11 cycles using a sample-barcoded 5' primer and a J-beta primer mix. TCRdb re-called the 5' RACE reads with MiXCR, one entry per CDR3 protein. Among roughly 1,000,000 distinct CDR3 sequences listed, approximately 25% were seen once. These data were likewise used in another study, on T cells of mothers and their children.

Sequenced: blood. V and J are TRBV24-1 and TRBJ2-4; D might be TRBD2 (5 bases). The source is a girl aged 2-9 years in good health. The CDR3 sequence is CATRGRGNIQYF. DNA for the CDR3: TGTGCCACCAGAGGGAGAGGAAACATTCAGTACTTC.